This T cell receptor (beta chain) comes out of a study of blood T cell repertoires in COVID-19. On the study more broadly: Samples taken during acute and convalescent COVID-19 were collected in the United States, Italy and Spain.

The CDR3 runs to 15 residues. In germline, CDR1 is GTSNPN, CDR2 SVGIG (reference sequence). V lost 3 bases, J lost 8 bases, and 19 bases lay in between. In the authors' workflow: Researchers report that nucleated cell counts were estimated from reference gene primer amplification. Assay: immunoSEQ multiplex PCR; the TCRdb copy retains only in-frame clones and omits some. D and trimming come from the DNA, and the V and J calls and clone size come from that table. In the table there are around 280,000 clones, 90% of which are singletons. Cohorts were based on clinical histories the participants reported.

The V and J genes are TRBV30 and TRBJ1-4, with D maybe TRBD1 (6 bases). The sample taken for sequencing was PBMCs or T cells enriched from blood (not recorded which). This clonotype originated in a woman between 18 and 29 years old with acute COVID-19. CDR3 sequence (DNA): TGTGCCTGGAGCCCCCTCGGGGGGGCGAGAGAAAAACTGTTTTTT. Encoded protein: CAWSPLGGAREKLFF.